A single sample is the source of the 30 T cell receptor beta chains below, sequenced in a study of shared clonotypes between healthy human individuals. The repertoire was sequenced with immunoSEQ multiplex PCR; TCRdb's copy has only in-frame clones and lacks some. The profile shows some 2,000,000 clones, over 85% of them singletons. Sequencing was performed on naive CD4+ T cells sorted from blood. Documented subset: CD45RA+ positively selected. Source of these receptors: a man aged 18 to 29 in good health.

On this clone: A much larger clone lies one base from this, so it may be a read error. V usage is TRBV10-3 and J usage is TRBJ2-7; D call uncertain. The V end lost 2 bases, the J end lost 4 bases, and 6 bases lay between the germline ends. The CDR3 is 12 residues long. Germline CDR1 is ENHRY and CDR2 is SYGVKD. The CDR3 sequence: CAISEPTYEQYF. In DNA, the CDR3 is TGTGCCATCAGTGAGCCGACATACGAGCAGTACTTC.

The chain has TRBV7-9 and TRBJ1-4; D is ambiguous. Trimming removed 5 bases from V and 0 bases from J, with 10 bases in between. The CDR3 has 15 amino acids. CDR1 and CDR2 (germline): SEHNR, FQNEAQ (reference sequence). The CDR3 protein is CASSAVPATNEKLFF. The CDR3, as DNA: TGTGCCAGCAGCGCAGTCCCTGCAACTAATGAAAAACTGTTTTTT. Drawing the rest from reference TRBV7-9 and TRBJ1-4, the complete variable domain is DTGVSQNPRHKITKRGQNVTFRCDPISEHNRLYWYRQTLGQGPEFLTYFQNEAQLEKSRLLSDRFSAERPKGSFSTLEIQRTEQGDSAMYLCASSAVPATNEKLFFGSGTQLSVL.

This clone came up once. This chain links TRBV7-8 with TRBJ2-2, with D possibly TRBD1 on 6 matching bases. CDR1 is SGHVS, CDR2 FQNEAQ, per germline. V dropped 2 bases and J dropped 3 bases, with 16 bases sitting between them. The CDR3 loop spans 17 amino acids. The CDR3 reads CASSLKVGQTYTGELFF. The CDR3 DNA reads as TGTGCCAGCAGCTTAAAAGTAGGACAGACGTACACCGGGGAGCTGTTTTTT.

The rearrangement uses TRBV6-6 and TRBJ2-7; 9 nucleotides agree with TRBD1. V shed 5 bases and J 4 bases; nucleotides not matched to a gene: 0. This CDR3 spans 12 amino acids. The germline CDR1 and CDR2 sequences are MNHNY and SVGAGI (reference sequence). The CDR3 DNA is TGTGCCAGCAGTGACAGGGGGTACGAGCAGTACTTC. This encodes CASSDRGYEQYF.

This CDR3 reads CASSAIRGLVTFEAFF. For the CDR3, the DNA is TGTGCCAGCAGTGCCATCCGGGGGCTGGTTACATTTGAAGCTTTCTTT. This chain links TRBV6-1 with TRBJ1-1, with D possibly being TRBD1 (6 bases). The germline V gene has CDR1 MNHNS and CDR2 SASEGT. Trimming shortened V by 4 bases and J by 7 bases, and 22 bases separated the two germline ends. This CDR3 has 16 amino acids.

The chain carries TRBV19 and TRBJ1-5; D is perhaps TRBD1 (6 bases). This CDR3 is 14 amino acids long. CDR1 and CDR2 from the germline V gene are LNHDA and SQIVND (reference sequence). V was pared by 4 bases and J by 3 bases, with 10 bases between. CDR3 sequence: CASSTRTANQPQHF. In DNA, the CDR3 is TGTGCCAGTAGTACTCGGACAGCCAATCAGCCCCAGCATTTT.

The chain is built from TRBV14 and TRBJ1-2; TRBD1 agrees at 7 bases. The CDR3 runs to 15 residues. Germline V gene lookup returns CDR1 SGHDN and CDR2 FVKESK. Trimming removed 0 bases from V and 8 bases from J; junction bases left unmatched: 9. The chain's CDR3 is CASSQDYSPGGGYTF. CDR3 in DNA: TGTGCCAGCAGCCAAGATTACAGCCCAGGGGGAGGCTACACCTTC.

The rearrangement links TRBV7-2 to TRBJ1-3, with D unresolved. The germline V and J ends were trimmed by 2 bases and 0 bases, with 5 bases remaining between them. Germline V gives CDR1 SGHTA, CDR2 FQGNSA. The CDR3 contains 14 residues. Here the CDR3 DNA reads TGTGCCAGCAGCTTATGGGGCTCTGGAAACACCATATATTTT. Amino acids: CASSLWGSGNTIYF.

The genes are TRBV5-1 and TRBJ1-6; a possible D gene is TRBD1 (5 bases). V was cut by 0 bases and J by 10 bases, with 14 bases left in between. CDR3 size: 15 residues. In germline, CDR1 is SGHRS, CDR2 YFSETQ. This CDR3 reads CASSLASGVGSPLHF. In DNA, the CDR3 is TGCGCCAGCAGCTTGGCCTCGGGGGTCGGGTCACCCCTCCACTTT. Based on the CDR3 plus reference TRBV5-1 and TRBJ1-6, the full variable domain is KAGVTQTPRYLIKTRGQQVTLSCSPISGHRSVSWYQQTPGQGLQFLFEYFSETQRNKGNFPGRFSGRQFSNSRSEMNVSTLELGDSALYLCASSLASGVGSPLHFGNGTRLTVT.

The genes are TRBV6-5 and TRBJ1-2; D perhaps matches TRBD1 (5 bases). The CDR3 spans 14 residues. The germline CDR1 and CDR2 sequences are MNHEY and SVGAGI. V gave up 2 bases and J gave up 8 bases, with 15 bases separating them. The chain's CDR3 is CASSYAVKGQGYTF. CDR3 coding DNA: TGTGCCAGCAGTTACGCGGTGAAGGGGCAGGGCTACACCTTC.

CDR3 sequence reads: CASSARQGGGELFF. As DNA, the CDR3 is TGCGCCAGCAGTGCCCGACAGGGAGGCGGGGAGCTGTTTTTT. The genes are TRBV10-1 and TRBJ2-2; perhaps TRBD1 as D (7 bases). From germline, CDR1 is WNHNN and CDR2 SYGVQD (reference sequence). V gave up 4 bases and J gave up 7 bases, with 13 bases separating them. The CDR3 consists of 14 residues.

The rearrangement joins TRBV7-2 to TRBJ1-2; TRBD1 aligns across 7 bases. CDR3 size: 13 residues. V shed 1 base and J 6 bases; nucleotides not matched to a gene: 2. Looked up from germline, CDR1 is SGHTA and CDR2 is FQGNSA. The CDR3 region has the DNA TGTGCCAGCAGCTTAGGACAGGGTCATGGCTACACCTTC. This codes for CASSLGQGHGYTF.

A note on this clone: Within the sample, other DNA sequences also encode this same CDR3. CDR3 DNA: TGCGCCAGCAGCTTGTCGGGGTTAGGTGAGACCCAGTACTTC. Its translation: CASSLSGLGETQYF. This rearrangement joins TRBV5-1 to TRBJ2-5, with D perhaps TRBD2 (5 bases). V dropped 1 base and J dropped 5 bases, with 12 bases sitting between them. CDR1 and CDR2 (germline): SGHRS, YFSETQ. The CDR3 sequence is 14 residues long. Full variable domain (remainder filled in from reference TRBV5-1 and TRBJ2-5): KAGVTQTPRYLIKTRGQQVTLSCSPISGHRSVSWYQQTPGQGLQFLFEYFSETQRNKGNFPGRFSGRQFSNSRSEMNVSTLELGDSALYLCASSLSGLGETQYFGPGTRLLVL.

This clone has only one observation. The CDR3 DNA sequence: TGTGCCAGCAGTTACTCGACAGGGGGGAATGGTGAAGCTTTCTTT. It yields the protein CASSYSTGGNGEAFF. The chain recombines TRBV6-5 with TRBJ1-1; TRBD1 matches at 9 bases. Germline CDR1 and CDR2: MNHEY and SVGAGI. The CDR3 is 15 amino acids. The ends lost 0 bases at V and 7 bases at J; junction bases unmatched: 6.

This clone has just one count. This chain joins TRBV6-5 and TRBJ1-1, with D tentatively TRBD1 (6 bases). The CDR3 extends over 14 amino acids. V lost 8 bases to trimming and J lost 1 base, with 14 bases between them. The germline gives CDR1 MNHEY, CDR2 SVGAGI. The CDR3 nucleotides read TGTGCCAGCGGAAACAGGGCCGGGAACACTGAAGCTTTCTTT. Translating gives CASGNRAGNTEAFF.

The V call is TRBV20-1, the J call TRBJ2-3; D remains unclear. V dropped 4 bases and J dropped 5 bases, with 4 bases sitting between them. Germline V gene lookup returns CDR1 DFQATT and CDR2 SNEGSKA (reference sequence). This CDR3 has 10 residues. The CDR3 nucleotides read TGCAGTGCTACAATAGATACGCAGTATTTT. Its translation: CSATIDTQYF.

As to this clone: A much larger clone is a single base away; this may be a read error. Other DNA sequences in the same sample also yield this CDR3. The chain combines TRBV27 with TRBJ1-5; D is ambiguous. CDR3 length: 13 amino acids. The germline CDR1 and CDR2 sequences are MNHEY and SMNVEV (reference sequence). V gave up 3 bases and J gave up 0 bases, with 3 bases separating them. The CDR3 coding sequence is TGTGCCAGCAGTTTTAATAGCAATCAGCCCCAGCATTTT. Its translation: CASSFNSNQPQHF.

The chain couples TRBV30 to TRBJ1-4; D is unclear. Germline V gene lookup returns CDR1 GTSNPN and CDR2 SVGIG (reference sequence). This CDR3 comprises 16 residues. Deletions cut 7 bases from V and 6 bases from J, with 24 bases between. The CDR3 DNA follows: TGTGCCTTAACCAGGAATCTAGACATCGGGTATGAAAAACTGTTTTTT. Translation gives CALTRNLDIGYEKLFF.

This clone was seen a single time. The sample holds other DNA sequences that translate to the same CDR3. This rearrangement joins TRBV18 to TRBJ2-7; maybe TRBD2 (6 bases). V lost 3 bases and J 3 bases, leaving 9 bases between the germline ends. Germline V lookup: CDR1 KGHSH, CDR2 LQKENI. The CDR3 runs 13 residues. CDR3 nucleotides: TGTGCCAGCTCACCCCCCGGGAGCTACGAGCAGTACTTC. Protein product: CASSPPGSYEQYF.

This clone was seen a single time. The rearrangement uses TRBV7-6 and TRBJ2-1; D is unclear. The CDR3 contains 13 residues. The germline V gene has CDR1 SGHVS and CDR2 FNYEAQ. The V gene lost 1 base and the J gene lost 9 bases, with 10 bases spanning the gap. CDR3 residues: CASSLDSLFEQFF. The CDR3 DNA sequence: TGTGCCAGCAGCTTAGACAGCCTCTTTGAGCAGTTCTTC.

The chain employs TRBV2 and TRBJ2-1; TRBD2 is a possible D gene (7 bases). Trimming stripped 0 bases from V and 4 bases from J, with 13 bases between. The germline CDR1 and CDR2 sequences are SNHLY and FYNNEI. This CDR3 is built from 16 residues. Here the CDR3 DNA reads TGTGCCAGCAGTGAAGCGCGCAGGGGAGGGTACAATGAGCAGTTCTTC. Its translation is CASSEARRGGYNEQFF.

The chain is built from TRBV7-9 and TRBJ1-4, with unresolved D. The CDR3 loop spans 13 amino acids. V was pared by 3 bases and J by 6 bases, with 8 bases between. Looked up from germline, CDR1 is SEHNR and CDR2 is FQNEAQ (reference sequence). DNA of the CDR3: TGTGCCAGCAGCTTGATTGGGGATGAAAAACTGTTTTTT. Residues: CASSLIGDEKLFF.

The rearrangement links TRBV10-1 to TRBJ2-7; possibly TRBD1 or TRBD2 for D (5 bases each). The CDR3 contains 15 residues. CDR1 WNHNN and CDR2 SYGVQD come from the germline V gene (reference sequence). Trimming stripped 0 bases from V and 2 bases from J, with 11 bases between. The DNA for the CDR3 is TGCGCCAGCAGTGAGTCGTCGGGGCCTGCCTACGAGCAGTACTTC. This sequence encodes CASSESSGPAYEQYF.

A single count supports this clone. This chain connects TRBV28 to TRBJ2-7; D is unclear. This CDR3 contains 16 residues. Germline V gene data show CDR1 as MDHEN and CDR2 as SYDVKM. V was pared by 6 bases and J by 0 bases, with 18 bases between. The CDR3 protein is CASSGASFDSSYEQYF. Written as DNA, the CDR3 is TGTGCCAGCAGCGGAGCCAGTTTCGATAGCTCCTACGAGCAGTACTTC.

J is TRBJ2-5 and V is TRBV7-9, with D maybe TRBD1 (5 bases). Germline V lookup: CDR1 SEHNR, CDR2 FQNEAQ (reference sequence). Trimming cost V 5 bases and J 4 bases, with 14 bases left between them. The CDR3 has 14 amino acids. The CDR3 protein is CASSGKGRGETQYF. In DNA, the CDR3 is TGTGCCAGCAGCGGGAAGGGGCGCGGAGAGACCCAGTACTTC. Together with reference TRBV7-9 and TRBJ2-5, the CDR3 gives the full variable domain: DTGVSQNPRHKITKRGQNVTFRCDPISEHNRLYWYRQTLGQGPEFLTYFQNEAQLEKSRLLSDRFSAERPKGSFSTLEIQRTEQGDSAMYLCASSGKGRGETQYFGPGTRLLVL.

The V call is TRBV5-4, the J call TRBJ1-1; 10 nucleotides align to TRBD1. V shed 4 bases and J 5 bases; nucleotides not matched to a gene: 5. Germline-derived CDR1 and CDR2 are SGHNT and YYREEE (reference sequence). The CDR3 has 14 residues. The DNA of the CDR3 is TGTGCCAGCAGCCCGACAGGGGGCCGAACTGAAGCTTTCTTT. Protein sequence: CASSPTGGRTEAFF.

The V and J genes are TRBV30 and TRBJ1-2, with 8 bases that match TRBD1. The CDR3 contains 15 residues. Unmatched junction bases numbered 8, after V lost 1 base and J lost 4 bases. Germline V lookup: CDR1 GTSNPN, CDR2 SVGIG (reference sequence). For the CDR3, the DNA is TGTGCCTGGAGTGGACTCGACAGGGGCGGCTATGGCTACACCTTC. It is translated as CAWSGLDRGGYGYTF. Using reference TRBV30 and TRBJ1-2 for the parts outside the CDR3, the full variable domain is SQTIHQWPATLVQPVGSPLSLECTVEGTSNPNLYWYRQAAGRGLQLLFYSVGIGQISSEVPQNLSASRPQDRQFILSSKKLLLSDSGFYLCAWSGLDRGGYGYTFGSGTRLTVV.

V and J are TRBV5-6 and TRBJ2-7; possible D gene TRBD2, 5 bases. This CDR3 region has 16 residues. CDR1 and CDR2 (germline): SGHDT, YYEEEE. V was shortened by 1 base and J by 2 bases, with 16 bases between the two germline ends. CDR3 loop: CASSLRVISGAYEQYF. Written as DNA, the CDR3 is TGTGCCAGCAGCTTGCGAGTAATCAGCGGAGCCTACGAGCAGTACTTC.

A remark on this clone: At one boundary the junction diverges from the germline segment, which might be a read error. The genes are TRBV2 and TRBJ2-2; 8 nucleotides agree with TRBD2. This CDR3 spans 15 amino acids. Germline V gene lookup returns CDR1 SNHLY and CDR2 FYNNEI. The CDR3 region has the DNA TGTGCCAGCAGCGTAAAGCGGGAGAACCCCGGGGAGCTGTTTTTT. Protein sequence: CASSVKRENPGELFF.

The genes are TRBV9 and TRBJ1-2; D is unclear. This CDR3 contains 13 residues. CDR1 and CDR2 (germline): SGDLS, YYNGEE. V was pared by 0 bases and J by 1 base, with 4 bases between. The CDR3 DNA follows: TGTGCCAGCAGCGTAGCCCGTAACTATGGCTACACCTTC. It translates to CASSVARNYGYTF.